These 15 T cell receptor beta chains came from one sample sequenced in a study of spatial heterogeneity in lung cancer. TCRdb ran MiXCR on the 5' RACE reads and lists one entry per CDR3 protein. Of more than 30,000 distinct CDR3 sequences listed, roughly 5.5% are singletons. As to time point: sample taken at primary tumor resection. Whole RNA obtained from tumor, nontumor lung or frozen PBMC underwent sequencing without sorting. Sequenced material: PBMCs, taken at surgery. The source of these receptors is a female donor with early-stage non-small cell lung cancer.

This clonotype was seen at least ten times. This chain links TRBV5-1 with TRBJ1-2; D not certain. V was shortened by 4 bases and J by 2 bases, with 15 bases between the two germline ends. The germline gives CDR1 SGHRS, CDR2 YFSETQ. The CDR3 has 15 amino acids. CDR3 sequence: CASSLGAGQNYGYTF. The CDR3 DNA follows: TGCGCCAGCAGCCTGGGTGCCGGCCAGAACTATGGCTACACCTTC.

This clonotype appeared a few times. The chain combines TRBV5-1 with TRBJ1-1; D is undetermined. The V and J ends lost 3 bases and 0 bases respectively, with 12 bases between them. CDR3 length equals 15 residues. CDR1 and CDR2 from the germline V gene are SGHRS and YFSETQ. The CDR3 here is CASSSRTSLNTEAFF. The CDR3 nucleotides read TGCGCCAGCAGCTCAAGGACCTCACTGAACACTGAAGCTTTCTTT.

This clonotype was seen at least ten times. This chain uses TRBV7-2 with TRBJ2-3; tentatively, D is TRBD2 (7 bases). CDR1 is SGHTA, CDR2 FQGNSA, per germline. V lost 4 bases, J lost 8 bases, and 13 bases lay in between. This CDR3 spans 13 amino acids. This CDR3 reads CASSWGGAGTQYF. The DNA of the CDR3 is TGTGCCAGCAGCTGGGGGGGGGCTGGTACGCAGTATTTT.

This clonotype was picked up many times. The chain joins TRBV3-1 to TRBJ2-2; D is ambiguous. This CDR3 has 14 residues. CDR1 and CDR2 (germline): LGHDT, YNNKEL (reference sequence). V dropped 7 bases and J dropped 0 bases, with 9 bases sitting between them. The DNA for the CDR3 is TGTGCCAGCATTGGACCAACGAACACCGGGGAGCTGTTTTTT. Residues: CASIGPTNTGELFF. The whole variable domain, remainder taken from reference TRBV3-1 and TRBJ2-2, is DTAVSQTPKYLVTQMGNDKSIKCEQNLGHDTMYWYKQDSKKFLKIMFSYNNKELIINETVPNRFSPKSPDKAHLNLHINSLELGDSAVYFCASIGPTNTGELFFGEGSRLTVL.

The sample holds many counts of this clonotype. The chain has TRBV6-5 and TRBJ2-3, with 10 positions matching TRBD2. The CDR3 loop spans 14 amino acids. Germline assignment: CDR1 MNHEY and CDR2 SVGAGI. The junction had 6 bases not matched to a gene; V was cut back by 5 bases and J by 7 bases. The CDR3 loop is CASSSGGAQYTQYF. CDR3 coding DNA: TGTGCCAGCAGTAGCGGGGGGGCCCAATATACGCAGTATTTT.

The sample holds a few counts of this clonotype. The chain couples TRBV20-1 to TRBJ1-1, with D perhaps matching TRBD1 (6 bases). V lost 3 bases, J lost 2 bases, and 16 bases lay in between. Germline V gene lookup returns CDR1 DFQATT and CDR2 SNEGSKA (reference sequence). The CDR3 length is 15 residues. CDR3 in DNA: TGCAGTGCTAGGGGTACAGGGACCCGAAACACTGAAGCTTTCTTT. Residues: CSARGTGTRNTEAFF.

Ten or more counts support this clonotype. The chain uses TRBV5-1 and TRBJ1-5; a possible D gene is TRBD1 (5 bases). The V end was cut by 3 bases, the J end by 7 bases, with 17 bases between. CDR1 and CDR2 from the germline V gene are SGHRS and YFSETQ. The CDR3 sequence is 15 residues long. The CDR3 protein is CASSWDGGGRQPQHF. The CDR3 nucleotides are TGCGCCAGCAGCTGGGACGGTGGGGGAAGGCAGCCCCAGCATTTT.

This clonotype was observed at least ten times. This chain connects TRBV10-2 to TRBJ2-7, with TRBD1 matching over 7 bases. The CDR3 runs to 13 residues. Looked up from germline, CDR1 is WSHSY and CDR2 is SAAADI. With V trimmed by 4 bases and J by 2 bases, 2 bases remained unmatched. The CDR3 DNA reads TGCGCCAGCAGTGTCGGGACAGCCTACGAGCAGTACTTC. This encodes CASSVGTAYEQYF.

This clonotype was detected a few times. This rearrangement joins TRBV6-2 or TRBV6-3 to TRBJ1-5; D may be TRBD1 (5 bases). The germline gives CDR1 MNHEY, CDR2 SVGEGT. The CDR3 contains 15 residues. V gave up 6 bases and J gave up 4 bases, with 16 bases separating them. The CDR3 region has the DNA TGTGCCAGCAGCCCCCAGGGCAGGCTGAATCAGCCCCAGCATTTT. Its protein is CASSPQGRLNQPQHF.

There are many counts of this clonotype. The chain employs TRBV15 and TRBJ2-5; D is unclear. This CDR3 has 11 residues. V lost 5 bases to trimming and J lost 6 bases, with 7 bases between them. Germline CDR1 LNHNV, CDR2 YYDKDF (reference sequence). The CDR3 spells CATSRTKTQYF. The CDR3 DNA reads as TGTGCCACCAGCCGTACAAAGACCCAGTACTTC.

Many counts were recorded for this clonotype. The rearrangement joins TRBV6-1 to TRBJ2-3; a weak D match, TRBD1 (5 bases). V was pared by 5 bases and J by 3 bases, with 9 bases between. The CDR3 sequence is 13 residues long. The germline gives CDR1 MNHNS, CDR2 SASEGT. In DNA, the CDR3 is TGTGCCAGCAGTCGCAGGGATACAGATACGCAGTATTTT. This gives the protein CASSRRDTDTQYF.

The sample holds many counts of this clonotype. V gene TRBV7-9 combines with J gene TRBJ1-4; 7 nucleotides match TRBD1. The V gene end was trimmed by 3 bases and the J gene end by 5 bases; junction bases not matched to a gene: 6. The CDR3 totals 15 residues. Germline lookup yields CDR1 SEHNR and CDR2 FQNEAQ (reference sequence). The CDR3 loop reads CASSFPGQANEKLFF. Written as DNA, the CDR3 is TGTGCCAGCAGCTTCCCTGGACAGGCGAATGAAAAACTGTTTTTT.

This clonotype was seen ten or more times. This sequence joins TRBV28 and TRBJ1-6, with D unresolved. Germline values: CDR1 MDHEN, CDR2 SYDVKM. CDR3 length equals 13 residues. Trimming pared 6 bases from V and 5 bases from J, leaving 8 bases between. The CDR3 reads CASRVNHNSPLHF. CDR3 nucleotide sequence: TGTGCCAGCAGAGTGAACCATAATTCACCCCTCCACTTT.

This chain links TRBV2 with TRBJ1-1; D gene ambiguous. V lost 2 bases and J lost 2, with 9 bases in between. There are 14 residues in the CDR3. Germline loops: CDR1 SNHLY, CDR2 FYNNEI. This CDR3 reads CASSEMRANTEAFF. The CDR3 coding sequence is TGTGCCAGCAGTGAAATGAGGGCAAACACTGAAGCTTTCTTT.

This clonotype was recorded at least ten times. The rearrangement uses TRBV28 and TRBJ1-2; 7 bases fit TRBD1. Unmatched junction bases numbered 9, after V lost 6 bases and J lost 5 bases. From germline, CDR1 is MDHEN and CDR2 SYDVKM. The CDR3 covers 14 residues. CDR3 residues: CASSLQGRGYGYTF. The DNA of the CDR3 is TGTGCCAGCAGCCTACAGGGGAGGGGGTATGGCTACACCTTC.